Below, one T cell receptor (beta chain) is given with its context. The sample comes from a study of spatial heterogeneity in lung cancer. TCRdb re-called the 5' RACE reads through MiXCR, storing one row per CDR3 protein. This table has around 10,000 distinct CDR3 sequences, less than 4.5% appearing once. Time point noted: sample taken at primary tumor resection. This TCR was recovered from a female donor with early-stage non-small cell lung cancer. Sequencing was performed on PBMCs, taken at surgery.

The CDR3 reads CASSYPWAGDKDTQYF. The CDR3 DNA reads TGTGCCAGCAGTTACCCCTGGGCGGGAGATAAAGATACGCAGTATTTT. This chain joins TRBV6-2 or TRBV6-3 and TRBJ2-3, with TRBD2 matching 7 bases. CDR3 length: 16 amino acids. V trimming: 2 bases; J trimming: 5 bases; junction bases outside the gene matches: 10. CDR1 MNHEY and CDR2 SVGEGT come from the germline V gene.